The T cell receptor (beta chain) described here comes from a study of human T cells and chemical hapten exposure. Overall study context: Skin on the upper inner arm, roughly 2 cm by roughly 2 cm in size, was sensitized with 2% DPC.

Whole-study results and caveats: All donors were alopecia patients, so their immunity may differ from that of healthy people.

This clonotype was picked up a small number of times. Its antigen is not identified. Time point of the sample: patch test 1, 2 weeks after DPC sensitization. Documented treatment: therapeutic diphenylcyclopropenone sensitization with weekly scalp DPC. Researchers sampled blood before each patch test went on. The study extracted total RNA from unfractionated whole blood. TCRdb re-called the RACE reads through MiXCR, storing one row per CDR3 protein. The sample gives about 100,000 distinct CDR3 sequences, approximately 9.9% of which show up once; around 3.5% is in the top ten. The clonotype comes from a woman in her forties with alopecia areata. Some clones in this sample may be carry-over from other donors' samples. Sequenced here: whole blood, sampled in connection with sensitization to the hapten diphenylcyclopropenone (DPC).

CDR3 nucleotide sequence: TGTGCCAGCAGTCTCCCCTCGGCGGGGGCAGGGGGGGATCAGCCCCAGCATTTT. As protein: CASSLPSAGAGGDQPQHF. The genes are TRBV27 and TRBJ1-5; 7 bases are a match to TRBD1. V lost 5 bases and J lost 5; bases outside the gene matches: 18. The CDR3 runs 18 residues. Per the germline V gene, CDR1 is MNHEY and CDR2 is SMNVEV (reference sequence).